This T cell receptor (beta chain) was identified during a study of CD8 T cells in Susac syndrome (dated by TCRdb to the late 2010s). In the study overall: The study used repertoire sequencing to test whether antigen drove CD8+ T cell activation and differentiation in Susac syndrome. Clonality of the CD8+ T cell repertoire was compared between about a dozen healthy donors, around 14 Susac syndrome patients and about 15 multiple sclerosis patients.

High-throughput TCR beta sequencing profiled peripheral blood CD8+ and CD4+ T cells from healthy donors, Susac syndrome patients and multiple sclerosis patients. Healthy donors were included as age- and sex-matched controls. CD8+ TEMRA cells were enriched by FACS, while bulk CD8+ and CD4+ T cells were purified by magnetic negative isolation. Blood was collected in EDTA tubes and processed within 24 hours, with PBMCs isolated through density gradient centrifugation. PBMCs intended for TCR sequencing were cryopreserved in liquid nitrogen and thawed later in a water bath at 37 degrees C. The sorted or isolated CD4+, CD8+ and CD8+ TEMRA cells reached a purity of at least 90%. The CDR3 spans 14 residues, from the cysteine through the phenylalanine. The DNA shown is the 42-base CDR3, in frame from base 1. CDR1 and CDR2, looked up from the germline V gene (reference sequence), are SEHNR and FQNEAQ. Cut back by 1 base and 4 bases, the V and J ends lie 10 bases apart.

Turning to this clonotype: The antigen this receptor binds is unknown. No much larger clonotype is one base removed from it; base qualities were not supplied.

Summary of the overall study and its limitations: The number of individuals in the TCR sequencing and HLA analysis was recognized as being relatively small.

RNA was extracted using the RNeasy kit, and about 0.45 to 1 ug of the RNA was reverse transcribed with random hexamers. The immunoSEQ multiplex PCR assay, covering 54 Vbeta and 13 Jbeta segments, was used to amplify TCR beta CDR3 regions. PCR amplification bias was corrected using a synthetic template baseline for primer optimization and computational correction. Regarding the original processing steps: Reads were assigned to V, D and J genes according to IMGT and analyzed in immunoSEQ Analyzer, with only productive sequences retained. To calculate clonality, Shannon entropy was normalized by log2 of the number of productive unique sequences and then subtracted from one. Public and private clones were assessed among the 100 most prevalent clones of each patient and control. Clones were defined as Susac-specific if absent from the healthy and MS cohorts, from 1052 published viral clones and from other ImmuneACCESS disease sequences. Clones were called with MiXCR by TCRdb after fastp trimmed the public reads at Q25, and only in-frame beta chains were retained. Every CDR3 protein is listed once, alongside the most common genes and DNA of its rows. These V and J calls derive from TCRdb rather than the authors' analysis. Across this sample there are about 22,000 distinct CDR3 sequences, with approximately 93% seen only once. The ten largest clonotypes hold 0.27% of the sample.

Sequenced input: CD8+ T cells from PBMCs. The TCR sequence derives from a human donor in good health. The V and J genes are TRBV7-9 and TRBJ1-2, with a weak D call of TRBD1 (6 bases match). The CDR3 is CASSLVGQTYGYTF. The nucleotides read TGTGCCAGCAGCTTAGTGGGACAAACCTATGGCTACACCTTC.